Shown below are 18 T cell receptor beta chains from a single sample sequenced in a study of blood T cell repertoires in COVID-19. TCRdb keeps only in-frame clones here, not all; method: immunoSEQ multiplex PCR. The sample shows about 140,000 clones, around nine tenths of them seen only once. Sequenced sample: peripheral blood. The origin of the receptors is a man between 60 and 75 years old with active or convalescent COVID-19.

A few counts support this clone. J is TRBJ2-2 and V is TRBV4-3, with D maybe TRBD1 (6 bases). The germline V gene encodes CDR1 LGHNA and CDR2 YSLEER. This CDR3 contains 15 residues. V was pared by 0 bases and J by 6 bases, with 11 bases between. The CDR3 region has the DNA TGCGCCAGCAGCCAAGATACATCAGGGGCCGGGGAGCTGTTTTTT. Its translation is CASSQDTSGAGELFF.

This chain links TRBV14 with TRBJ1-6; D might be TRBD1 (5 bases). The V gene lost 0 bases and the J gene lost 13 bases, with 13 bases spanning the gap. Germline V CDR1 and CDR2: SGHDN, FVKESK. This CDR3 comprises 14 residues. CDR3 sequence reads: CASSQEGKGLPLHF. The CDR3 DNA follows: TGTGCCAGCAGCCAAGAGGGCAAGGGACTGCCCCTCCACTTT. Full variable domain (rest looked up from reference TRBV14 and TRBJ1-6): EAGVTQFPSHSVIEKGQTVTLRCDPISGHDNLYWYRRVMGKEIKFLLHFVKESKQDESGMPNNRFLAERTGGTYSTLKVQPAELEDSGVYFCASSQEGKGLPLHFGNGTRLTVT.

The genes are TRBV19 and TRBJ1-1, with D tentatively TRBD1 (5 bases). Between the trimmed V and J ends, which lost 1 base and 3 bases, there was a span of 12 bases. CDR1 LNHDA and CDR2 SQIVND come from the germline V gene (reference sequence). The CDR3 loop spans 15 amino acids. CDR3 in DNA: TGTGCCAGTAGTATAGCGGGGGTTGGATACACTGAAGCTTTCTTT. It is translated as CASSIAGVGYTEAFF.

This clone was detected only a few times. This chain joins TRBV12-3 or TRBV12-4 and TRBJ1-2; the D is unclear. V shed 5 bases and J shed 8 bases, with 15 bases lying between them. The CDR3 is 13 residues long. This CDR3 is CASSGLLAGGYTF. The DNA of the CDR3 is TGTGCCAGCAGTGGATTGTTAGCGGGAGGCTACACCTTC.

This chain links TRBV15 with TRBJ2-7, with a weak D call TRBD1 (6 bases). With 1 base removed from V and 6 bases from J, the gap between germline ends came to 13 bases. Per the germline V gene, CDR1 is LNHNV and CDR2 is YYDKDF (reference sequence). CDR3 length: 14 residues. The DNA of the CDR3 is TGTGCCACCAGCAGAGGGGGCGGACAGAGCGAGCAGTACTTC. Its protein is CATSRGGGQSEQYF.

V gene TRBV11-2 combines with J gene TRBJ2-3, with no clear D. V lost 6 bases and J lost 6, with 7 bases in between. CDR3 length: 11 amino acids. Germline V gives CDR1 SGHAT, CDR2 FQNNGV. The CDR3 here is CASRSSDTQYF. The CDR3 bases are TGTGCCAGCAGGTCCTCTGATACGCAGTATTTT.

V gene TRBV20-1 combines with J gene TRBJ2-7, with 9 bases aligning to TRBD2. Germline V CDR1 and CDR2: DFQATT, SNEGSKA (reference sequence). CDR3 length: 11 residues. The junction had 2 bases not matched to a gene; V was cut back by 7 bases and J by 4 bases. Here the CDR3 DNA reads TGCAGTGGGCTAGCGGGGTACGAGCAGTACTTC. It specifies CSGLAGYEQYF.

CDR3 amino acids: CASSLSWTSGRAETQYF. The CDR3 DNA reads as TGTGCCAGCAGTTTATCGTGGACTAGCGGGAGGGCAGAGACCCAGTACTTC. The gene calls are TRBV27 and TRBJ2-5; TRBD2 aligns across 15 bases. Unmatched junction bases numbered 3, after V lost 0 bases and J lost 4 bases. The CDR3 consists of 17 residues. The germline gives CDR1 MNHEY, CDR2 SMNVEV (reference sequence).

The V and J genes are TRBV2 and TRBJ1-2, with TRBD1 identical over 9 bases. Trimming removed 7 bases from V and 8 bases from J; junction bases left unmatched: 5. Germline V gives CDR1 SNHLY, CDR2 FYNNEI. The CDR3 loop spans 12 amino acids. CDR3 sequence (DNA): TGTGCCAGCATTCGGGACAGGGCCGGCTACACCTTC. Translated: CASIRDRAGYTF.

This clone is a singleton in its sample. This CDR3 is CASSSGVGHNEQFF. The CDR3 nucleotides read TGTGCCAGCAGCTCAGGTGTGGGCCACAATGAGCAGTTCTTC. This rearrangement joins TRBV5-4 to TRBJ2-1; D unclear. V was pared by 3 bases and J by 5 bases, with 12 bases between. Germline-derived CDR1 and CDR2 are SGHNT and YYREEE (reference sequence). The CDR3 is made up of 14 amino acids.

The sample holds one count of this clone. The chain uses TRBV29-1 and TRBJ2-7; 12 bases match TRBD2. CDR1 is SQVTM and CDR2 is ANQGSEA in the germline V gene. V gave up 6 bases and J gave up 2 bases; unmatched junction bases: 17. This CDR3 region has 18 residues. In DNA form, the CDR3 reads TGCAGCGTCCGAGAGTGGACTAGCGGGACCCGCAGGGCCTACGAGCAGTACTTC. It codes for CSVREWTSGTRRAYEQYF.

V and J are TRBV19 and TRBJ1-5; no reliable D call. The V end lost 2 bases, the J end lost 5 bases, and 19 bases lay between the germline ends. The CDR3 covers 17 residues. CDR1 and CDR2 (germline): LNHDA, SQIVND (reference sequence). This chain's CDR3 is CASSITTDTPFHQPQHF. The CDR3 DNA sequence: TGTGCCAGTAGTATAACAACTGACACTCCGTTCCATCAGCCCCAGCATTTT.

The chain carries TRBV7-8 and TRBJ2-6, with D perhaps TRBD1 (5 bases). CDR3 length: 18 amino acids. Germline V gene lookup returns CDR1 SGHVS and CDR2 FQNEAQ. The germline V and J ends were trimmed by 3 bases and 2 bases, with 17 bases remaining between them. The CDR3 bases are TGTGCCAGCAGCTTTAGCTCCAGAACAGGCACTGGGGCCAACGTCCTGACTTTC. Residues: CASSFSSRTGTGANVLTF.

In DNA, the CDR3 is TGTGCCAGTAGTAAGCTGGACACCTATAACTATGGCTACACCTTC. It translates to CASSKLDTYNYGYTF. V gene TRBV19 combines with J gene TRBJ1-2; D may be TRBD1 (5 bases). The CDR3 is made up of 15 amino acids. V was clipped by 4 bases and J by 1 base, with 13 bases between them. Germline V gene lookup returns CDR1 LNHDA and CDR2 SQIVND (reference sequence).

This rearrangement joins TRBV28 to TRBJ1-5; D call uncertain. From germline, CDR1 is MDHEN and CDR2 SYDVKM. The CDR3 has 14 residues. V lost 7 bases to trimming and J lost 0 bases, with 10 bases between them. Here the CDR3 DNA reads TGTGCCAGCACTACGACACTTAGCAATCAGCCCCAGCATTTT. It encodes CASTTTLSNQPQHF.

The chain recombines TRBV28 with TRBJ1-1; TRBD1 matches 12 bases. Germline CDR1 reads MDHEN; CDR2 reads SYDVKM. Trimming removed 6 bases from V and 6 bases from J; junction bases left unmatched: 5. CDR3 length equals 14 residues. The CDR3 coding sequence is TGTGCCAGCAGAGGGACAGGGGGCAACCCTGAAGCTTTCTTT. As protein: CASRGTGGNPEAFF.

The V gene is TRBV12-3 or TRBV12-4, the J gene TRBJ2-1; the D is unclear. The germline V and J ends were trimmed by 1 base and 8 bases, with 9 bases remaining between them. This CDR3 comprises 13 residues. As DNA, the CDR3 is TGTGCCAGCAGTTTAGGTTCTGGCCATGAGCAGTTCTTC. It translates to CASSLGSGHEQFF.

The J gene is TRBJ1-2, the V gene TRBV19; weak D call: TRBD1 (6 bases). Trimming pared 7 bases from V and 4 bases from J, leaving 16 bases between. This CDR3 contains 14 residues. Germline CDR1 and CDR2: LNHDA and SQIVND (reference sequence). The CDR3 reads CASTPQGSGYGYTF. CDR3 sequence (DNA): TGTGCCAGTACCCCACAGGGTTCAGGCTATGGCTACACCTTC. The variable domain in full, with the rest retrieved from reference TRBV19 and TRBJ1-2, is DGGITQSPKYLFRKEGQNVTLSCEQNLNHDAMYWYRQDPGQGLRLIYYSQIVNDFQKGDIAEGYSVSREKKESFPLTVTSAQKNPTAFYLCASTPQGSGYGYTFGSGTRLTVV.